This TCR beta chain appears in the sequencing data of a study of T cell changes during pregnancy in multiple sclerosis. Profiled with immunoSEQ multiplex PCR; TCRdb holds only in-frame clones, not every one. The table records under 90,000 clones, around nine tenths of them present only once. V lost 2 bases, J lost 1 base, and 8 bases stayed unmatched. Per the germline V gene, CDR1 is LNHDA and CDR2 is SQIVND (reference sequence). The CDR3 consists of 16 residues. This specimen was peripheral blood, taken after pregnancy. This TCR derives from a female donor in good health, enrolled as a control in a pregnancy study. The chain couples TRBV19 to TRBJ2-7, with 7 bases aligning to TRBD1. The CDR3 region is CASSILFGTESYEQYF. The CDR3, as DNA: TGTGCCAGTAGTATATTATTTGGGACAGAATCCTACGAGCAGTACTTC.